A single sample gave rise to the 27 T cell receptor beta chains below, sequenced in a study of CD8 T cells in ankylosing spondylitis. TCRdb used MiXCR to reprocess the 5' RACE reads, holding one entry per CDR3 protein. Of about 130,000 distinct CDR3 sequences in the sample, around 9.3% are singletons; the top ten hold approximately 3.6%. Source material: blood, either unsorted or a sorted T cell fraction (not recorded which). The origin of the receptors is a male donor with ankylosing spondylitis or in good health (not recorded which).

This clonotype was detected many times. The genes are TRBV12-3 or TRBV12-4 and TRBJ1-6, with no clear D. The CDR3 covers 12 residues. V shed 8 bases and J shed 13 bases, with 15 bases lying between them. The CDR3 DNA sequence: TGTGCCAGCGCTGAGGCGGGTAATCCCCTCCACTTT. This translates into CASAEAGNPLHF.

The table lists this clonotype with many counts. The chain is built from TRBV7-9 and TRBJ2-1, with D uncertain. This CDR3 spans 14 amino acids. Trimming stripped 4 bases from V and 14 bases from J, with 21 bases between. CDR1 and CDR2 from the germline V gene are SEHNR and FQNEAQ (reference sequence). The CDR3 DNA reads as TGTGCCAGCAGCTCCCGTAATTTTGGTGGGTTTGAGTTCTTC. Translation gives CASSSRNFGGFEFF.

This clonotype was observed many times. The rearrangement links TRBV20-1 to TRBJ2-3, with D maybe TRBD2 (5 bases). Trimming pared 0 bases from V and 2 bases from J, leaving 21 bases between. The CDR3 consists of 18 residues. CDR1 is DFQATT, CDR2 SNEGSKA, per germline (reference sequence). The CDR3 coding sequence is TGCAGTGCTAGAGATGGTGGAGGTTTTGACTACCACACAGATACGCAGTATTTT. This codes for CSARDGGGFDYHTDTQYF.

In its sample, this clonotype was seen many times. The CDR3 sequence: CASSYGDTDTQYF. DNA of the CDR3: TGCGCCAGCAGTTACGGGGACACAGATACGCAGTATTTT. V and J are TRBV5-1 and TRBJ2-3; possibly TRBD2 for D (5 bases). V lost 5 bases and J lost 2, with 9 bases in between. There are 13 residues in the CDR3. Germline V gives CDR1 SGHRS, CDR2 YFSETQ.

This clonotype was counted ten times or more. The J gene is TRBJ2-1, the V gene TRBV12-3 or TRBV12-4; 11 bases are shared with TRBD2. V lost 5 bases to trimming and J lost 10 bases; unmatched junction nucleotides: 13. CDR3 length: 16 residues. CDR3 sequence reads: CASSDPGSGRAGEQFF. The CDR3 DNA reads as TGTGCCAGCAGTGATCCAGGTAGCGGGAGGGCGGGAGAGCAGTTCTTC.

This clonotype has ten or more counts. The V gene is TRBV7-2, the J gene TRBJ2-3; 8 nucleotides match TRBD1. The germline gives CDR1 SGHTA, CDR2 FQGNSA. The junction had 5 bases not matched to a gene; V was cut back by 5 bases and J by 4 bases. The length of the CDR3 is 14 residues. CDR3 sequence (DNA): TGTGCCAGCAGCACCGGACAGGGCTCAGATACGCAGTATTTT. It specifies CASSTGQGSDTQYF.

This clonotype has ten or more counts. CDR3 nucleotides: TGTGCCAGCAGGGTCCGGGGGAATGCCTACGAGCAGTACTTC. It translates to CASRVRGNAYEQYF. This sequence joins TRBV12-3 or TRBV12-4 and TRBJ2-7; TRBD2 is a possible D gene (6 bases). The CDR3 is 14 amino acids. Trimming removed 6 bases from V and 2 bases from J, with 14 bases in between.

This clonotype has at least ten counts. V is TRBV7-2 and J is TRBJ2-7; no definite D call. The germline V gene encodes CDR1 SGHTA and CDR2 FQGNSA. Trimming took 5 bases from V and 0 from J, leaving 14 bases between them. The CDR3 runs 15 residues. CDR3 sequence (DNA): TGTGCCAGCAGCCCCGACTTATACCGCTCCTACGAGCAGTACTTC. As protein: CASSPDLYRSYEQYF.

This clonotype was picked up a small number of times. This chain uses TRBV29-1 with TRBJ2-2, with 15 bases fitting TRBD2. After removal of 6 bases from V and 7 bases from J, the junction contained 6 bases not matched to a gene. This CDR3 has 15 amino acids. Germline V gives CDR1 SQVTM, CDR2 ANQGSEA. CDR3: CSVLGLAGGSGELFF. CDR3 coding DNA: TGCAGCGTCCTAGGACTAGCGGGAGGGAGCGGGGAGCTGTTTTTT.

This clonotype has a count of ten or more. The V gene is TRBV27, the J gene TRBJ2-4; 7 bases fit TRBD1. Germline trimming cut 6 bases from V and 5 bases from J; bases unmatched to any gene: 7. The CDR3 extends over 14 amino acids. Looked up from germline, CDR1 is MNHEY and CDR2 is SMNVEV (reference sequence). The CDR3 DNA reads TGTGCCAGCAGCAGACAGGGTCCTGAAAACATTCAGTACTTC. As protein: CASSRQGPENIQYF.

This clonotype was recorded many times. The V and J genes are TRBV15 and TRBJ1-2; D is possibly TRBD1 (5 bases). The CDR3 covers 17 residues. Between the trimmed V and J ends, which lost 0 bases and 4 bases, there was a span of 18 bases. From germline, CDR1 is LNHNV and CDR2 YYDKDF (reference sequence). For the CDR3, the DNA is TGTGCCACCAGCAGAGAACCTACGCCGGGGGGAACCTATGGCTACACCTTC. The encoded protein is CATSREPTPGGTYGYTF.

This clonotype was seen many times. The rearrangement uses TRBV6-1 and TRBJ2-3; 7 bases are a match to TRBD1. This CDR3 spans 14 amino acids. Germline CDR1 is MNHNS and CDR2 is SASEGT. V shed 7 bases, J shed 1 base, and the junction held 5 bases outside the gene matches. Written as DNA, the CDR3 is TGTGCCAGCACCCAAGGACAGGGCACAGATACGCAGTATTTT. It codes for CASTQGQGTDTQYF.

This clonotype was recorded many times. The V call is TRBV7-2, the J call TRBJ2-3; TRBD2 agrees at 9 bases. This CDR3 spans 17 amino acids. Germline CDR1 is SGHTA and CDR2 is FQGNSA. V dropped 2 bases and J dropped 7; count of bases not matched to a gene: 13. CDR3 sequence: CASSLIQGSGSSNTQYF. The CDR3 DNA reads as TGTGCCAGCAGCTTAATCCAGGGTAGCGGGAGTTCTAATACGCAGTATTTT.

The J gene is TRBJ2-1, the V gene TRBV7-6; D gene uncertain. The CDR3 spans 14 residues. Trimming stripped 4 bases from V and 10 bases from J, with 17 bases between. CDR1 and CDR2 (germline): SGHVS, FNYEAQ. The CDR3 loop is CASSSWPYPREQFF. In DNA, the CDR3 is TGTGCCAGCAGCTCCTGGCCGTACCCACGGGAGCAGTTCTTC.

The CDR3 nucleotides read TGCAGCGTTGATATGAGCTCCTACAATGAGCAGTTCTTC. Its translation: CSVDMSSYNEQFF. The genes are TRBV29-1 and TRBJ2-1; no firm D call. Per germline, CDR1 SQVTM and CDR2 ANQGSEA. This CDR3 is 13 amino acids long. Trimming shortened V by 3 bases and J by 0 bases, and 6 bases separated the two germline ends.

This clonotype occurred many times. The chain combines TRBV5-1 with TRBJ1-1; TRBD1 is a possible D gene (6 bases). Germline CDR1 is SGHRS and CDR2 is YFSETQ. V lost 3 bases and J lost 4, with 10 bases in between. CDR3 length: 13 amino acids. CDR3 sequence reads: CASSSTGSTEAFF. CDR3 nucleotides: TGCGCCAGCAGCTCAACAGGGAGCACTGAAGCTTTCTTT.

This clonotype was picked up many times. This rearrangement joins TRBV5-6 to TRBJ2-1; 14 bases are shared with TRBD2. V was pared by 9 bases and J by 8 bases, with 7 bases of the junction left unmatched. This CDR3 is built from 14 residues. Germline assignment: CDR1 SGHDT and CDR2 YYEEEE. The CDR3, as DNA: TGTGCCATTTCGACTAGCGGGAGGGTCCATGAGCAGTTCTTC. The encoded protein is CAISTSGRVHEQFF.

V is TRBV10-3 and J is TRBJ2-1, with 10 bases that match TRBD2. The CDR3 is made up of 16 amino acids. Germline CDR1 is ENHRY and CDR2 is SYGVKD. V shed 2 bases, J shed 10 bases, and the junction held 11 bases outside the gene matches. The CDR3 DNA sequence: TGTGCCATCAGTGAGCGAGGACTAGCGGAGTCGAGCGAGCAGTTCTTC. Protein product: CAISERGLAESSEQFF.

This clonotype was seen ten or more times. The genes are TRBV5-1 and TRBJ2-1; 7 bases map to TRBD2. The V gene end was trimmed by 3 bases and the J gene end by 2 bases; junction bases not matched to a gene: 8. This CDR3 contains 16 residues. The V gene's germline CDR1 is SGHRS and CDR2 YFSETQ. CDR3 protein: CASSYGLVRPYNEQFF. As DNA, the CDR3 is TGCGCCAGCAGCTACGGACTAGTGAGACCCTACAATGAGCAGTTCTTC.

The chain combines TRBV5-5 with TRBJ2-7, with D tentatively TRBD2 (5 bases). There are 14 residues in the CDR3. V was clipped by 1 base and J by 2 bases, with 10 bases between them. Per the germline V gene, CDR1 is SGHKS and CDR2 is YYEKEE (reference sequence). CDR3 nucleotide sequence: TGTGCCAGCAGCTTGTCTCGGGGAACCTACGAGCAGTACTTC. The encoded protein is CASSLSRGTYEQYF.

This clonotype has at least ten counts. The rearrangement uses TRBV11-2 and TRBJ1-2; D is perhaps TRBD1 (6 bases). The CDR3 consists of 17 residues. Germline loops: CDR1 SGHAT, CDR2 FQNNGV. V gave up 0 bases and J gave up 4 bases, with 18 bases separating them. The CDR3 coding sequence is TGTGCCAGCAGCTTAGATACTGCAGGGGAGTTTGGCTATGGCTACACCTTC. It codes for CASSLDTAGEFGYGYTF.

There are a few counts of this clonotype. The junction and the germline gene differ at one end; a read error may be behind it. The V call is TRBV7-7, the J call TRBJ2-1; D is unclear. CDR1 and CDR2 (germline): SSHAT, FNYEAQ (reference sequence). The CDR3 runs to 13 residues. The CDR3 nucleotides read TGTGCTAGCAGCTCCTTGGACCGTTCGCGGCAGTTCTTC. Translating it yields CASSSLDRSRQFF.

V and J are TRBV7-2 and TRBJ1-1, with 7 bases lining up with TRBD1. Trimming cost V 2 bases and J 0 bases; bases outside gene matches: 6. CDR1 and CDR2 (germline): SGHTA, FQGNSA. The CDR3 totals 16 residues. In DNA, the CDR3 is TGTGCCAGCAGCTTAACAGCCGGGACAGTGAACACTGAAGCTTTCTTT. This translates into CASSLTAGTVNTEAFF.

This clonotype was observed a single time. Being one base from a much bigger clone, this may be a read error. The genes are TRBV4-2 and TRBJ2-3; the D is unclear. The CDR3 totals 14 residues. Germline lookup yields CDR1 LGHNA and CDR2 YNFKEQ. Trimming cost V 2 bases and J 2 bases, with 8 bases left between them. CDR3 loop: CASSQIADTDTQYF. In nucleotides, the CDR3 is TGTGCCAGCAGCCAAATCGCAGACACAGATACGCAGTATTTT.

In its sample, this clonotype was seen a few times. The DNA for the CDR3 is TGTGCCAGCTCACGCCGAGAAGGTTACAATGAGCAGTTCTTC. Residues: CASSRREGYNEQFF. The chain employs TRBV18 and TRBJ2-1; the D is unclear. V was shortened by 4 bases and J by 4 bases, with 11 bases between the two germline ends. From germline, CDR1 is KGHSH and CDR2 LQKENI. The CDR3 contains 14 residues.

This clonotype was found many times. V is TRBV15 and J is TRBJ2-1; tentative D call: TRBD2 (5 bases). The germline CDR1 and CDR2 sequences are LNHNV and YYDKDF (reference sequence). The CDR3 sequence is 15 residues long. The V gene lost 2 bases and the J gene lost 8 bases, with 16 bases spanning the gap. The CDR3 sequence: CATSRLLRERDEQFF. CDR3 nucleotide sequence: TGTGCCACCAGCAGACTTCTTCGAGAGAGGGATGAGCAGTTCTTC.

The rearrangement uses TRBV5-6 and TRBJ2-3; 12 bases are a match to TRBD2. The V gene's germline CDR1 is SGHDT and CDR2 YYEEEE. CDR3 length equals 17 residues. V lost 3 bases, J lost 8 bases, and 13 bases stayed unmatched. The CDR3: CASSWVTSGSLKGTQYF. CDR3 coding DNA: TGTGCCAGCAGCTGGGTGACTAGCGGGAGCTTAAAGGGTACGCAGTATTTT.